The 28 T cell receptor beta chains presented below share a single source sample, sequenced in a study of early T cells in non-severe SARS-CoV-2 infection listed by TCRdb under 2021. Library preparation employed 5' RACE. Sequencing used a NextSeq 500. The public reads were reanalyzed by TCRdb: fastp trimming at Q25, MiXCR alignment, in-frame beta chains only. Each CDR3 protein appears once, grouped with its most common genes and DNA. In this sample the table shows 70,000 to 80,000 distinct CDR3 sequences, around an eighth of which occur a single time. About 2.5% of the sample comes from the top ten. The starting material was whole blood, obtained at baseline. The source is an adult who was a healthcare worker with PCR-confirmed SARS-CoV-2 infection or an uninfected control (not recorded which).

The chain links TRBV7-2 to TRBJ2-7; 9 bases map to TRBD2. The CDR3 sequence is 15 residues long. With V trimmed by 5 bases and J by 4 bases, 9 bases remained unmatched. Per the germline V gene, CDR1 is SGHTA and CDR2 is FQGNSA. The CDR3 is CASSLERLAAYEQYF. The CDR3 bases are TGTGCCAGCAGCCTAGAGAGACTAGCGGCGTACGAGCAGTACTTC.

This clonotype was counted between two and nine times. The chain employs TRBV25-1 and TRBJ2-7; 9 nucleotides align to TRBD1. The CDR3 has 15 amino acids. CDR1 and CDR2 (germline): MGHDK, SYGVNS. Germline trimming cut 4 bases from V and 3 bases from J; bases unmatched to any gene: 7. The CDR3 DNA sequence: TGTGCCAGCAGTGGACCCCAGGACAGGGGCTACGAGCAGTACTTC. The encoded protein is CASSGPQDRGYEQYF.

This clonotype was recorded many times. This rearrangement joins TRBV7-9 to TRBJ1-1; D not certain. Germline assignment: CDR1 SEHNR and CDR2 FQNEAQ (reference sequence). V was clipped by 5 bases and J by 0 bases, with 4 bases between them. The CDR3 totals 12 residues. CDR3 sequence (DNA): TGTGCCAGCAGCGCCCTGAACACTGAAGCTTTCTTT. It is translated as CASSALNTEAFF.

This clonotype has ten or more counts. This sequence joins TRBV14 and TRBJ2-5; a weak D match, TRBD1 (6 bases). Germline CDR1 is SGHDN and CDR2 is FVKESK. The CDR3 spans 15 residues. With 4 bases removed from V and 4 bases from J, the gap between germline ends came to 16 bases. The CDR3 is CASSRDRTGVETQYF. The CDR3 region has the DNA TGTGCCAGCAGCCGCGACAGGACGGGCGTAGAGACCCAGTACTTC.

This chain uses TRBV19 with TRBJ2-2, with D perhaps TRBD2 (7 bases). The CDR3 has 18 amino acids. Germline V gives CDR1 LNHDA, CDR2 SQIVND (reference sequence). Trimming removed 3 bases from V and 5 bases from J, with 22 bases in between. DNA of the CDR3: TGTGCCAGTAGTATTAGGGGGGGACGGGGCCCCAGTACCGGGGAGCTGTTTTTT. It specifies CASSIRGGRGPSTGELFF.

This CDR3 reads CASSREPPWGYTF. The CDR3 nucleotides read TGTGCCAGCTCACGGGAACCCCCATGGGGCTACACCTTC. This rearrangement joins TRBV18 to TRBJ1-2; D gene unclear. Germline V CDR1 and CDR2: KGHSH, LQKENI. The CDR3 has 13 residues. Trimming stripped 4 bases from V and 8 bases from J, with 14 bases between.

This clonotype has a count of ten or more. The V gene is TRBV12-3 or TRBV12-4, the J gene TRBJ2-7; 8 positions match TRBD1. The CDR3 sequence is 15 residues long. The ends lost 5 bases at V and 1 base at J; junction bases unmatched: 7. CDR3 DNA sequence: TGTGCCAGCAGTCTCCCGGACAGGGCATCCTACGAGCAGTACTTC. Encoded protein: CASSLPDRASYEQYF.

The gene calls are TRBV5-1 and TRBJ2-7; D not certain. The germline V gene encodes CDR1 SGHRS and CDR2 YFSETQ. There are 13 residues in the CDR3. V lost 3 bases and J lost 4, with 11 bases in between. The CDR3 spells CASSSSPTYEQYF. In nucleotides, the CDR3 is TGCGCCAGCAGCTCCTCCCCAACTTACGAGCAGTACTTC. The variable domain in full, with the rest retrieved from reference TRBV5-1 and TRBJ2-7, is KAGVTQTPRYLIKTRGQQVTLSCSPISGHRSVSWYQQTPGQGLQFLFEYFSETQRNKGNFPGRFSGRQFSNSRSEMNVSTLELGDSALYLCASSSSPTYEQYFGPGTRLTVT.

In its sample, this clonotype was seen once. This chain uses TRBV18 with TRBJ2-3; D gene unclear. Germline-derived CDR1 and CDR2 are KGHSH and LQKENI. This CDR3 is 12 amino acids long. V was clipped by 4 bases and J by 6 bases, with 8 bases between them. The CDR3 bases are TGTGCCAGCTCACGCAGTAGGGATACGCAGTATTTT. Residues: CASSRSRDTQYF.

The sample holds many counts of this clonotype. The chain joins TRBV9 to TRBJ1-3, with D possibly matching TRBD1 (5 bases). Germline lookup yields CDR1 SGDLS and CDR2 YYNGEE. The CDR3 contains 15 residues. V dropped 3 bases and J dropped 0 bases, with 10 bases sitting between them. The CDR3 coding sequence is TGTGCCAGCAGCGCGGACATATACTCTGGAAACACCATATATTTT. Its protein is CASSADIYSGNTIYF.

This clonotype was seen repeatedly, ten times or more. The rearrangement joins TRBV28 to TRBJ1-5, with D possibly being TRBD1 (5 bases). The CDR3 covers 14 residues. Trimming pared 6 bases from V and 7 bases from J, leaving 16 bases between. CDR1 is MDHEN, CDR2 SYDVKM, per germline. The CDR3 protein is CASSHLVGGQPQHF. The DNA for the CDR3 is TGTGCCAGCAGCCACCTGGTGGGGGGACAGCCCCAGCATTTT.

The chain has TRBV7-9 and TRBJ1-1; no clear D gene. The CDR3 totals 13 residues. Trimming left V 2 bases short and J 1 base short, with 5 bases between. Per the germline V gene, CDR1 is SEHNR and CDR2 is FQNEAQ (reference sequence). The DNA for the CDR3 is TGTGCCAGCAGCTTACCGAAGAACACTGAAGCTTTCTTT. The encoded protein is CASSLPKNTEAFF. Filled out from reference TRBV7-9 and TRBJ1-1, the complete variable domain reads DTGVSQNPRHKITKRGQNVTFRCDPISEHNRLYWYRQTLGQGPEFLTYFQNEAQLEKSRLLSDRFSAERPKGSFSTLEIQRTEQGDSAMYLCASSLPKNTEAFFGQGTRLTVV.

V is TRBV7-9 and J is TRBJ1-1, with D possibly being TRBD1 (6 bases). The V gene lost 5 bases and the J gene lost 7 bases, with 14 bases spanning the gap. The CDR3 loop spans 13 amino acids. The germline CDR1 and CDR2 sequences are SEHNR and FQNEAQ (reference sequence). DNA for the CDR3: TGTGCCAGCAGCCTGGACAGCGTACGTGAAGCTTTCTTT. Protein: CASSLDSVREAFF.

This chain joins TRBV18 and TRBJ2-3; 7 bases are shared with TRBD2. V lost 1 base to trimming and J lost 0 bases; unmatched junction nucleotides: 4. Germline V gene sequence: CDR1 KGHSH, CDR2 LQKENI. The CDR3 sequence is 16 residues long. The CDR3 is CASSPLAGESTDTQYF. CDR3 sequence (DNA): TGTGCCAGCTCACCACTGGCGGGGGAGAGCACAGATACGCAGTATTTT.

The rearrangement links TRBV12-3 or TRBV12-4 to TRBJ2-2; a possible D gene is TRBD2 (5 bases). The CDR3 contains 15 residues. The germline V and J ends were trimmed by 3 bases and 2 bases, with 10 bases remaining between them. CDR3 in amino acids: CASSFSRLNTGELFF. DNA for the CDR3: TGTGCCAGCAGTTTTTCCCGACTAAACACCGGGGAGCTGTTTTTT.

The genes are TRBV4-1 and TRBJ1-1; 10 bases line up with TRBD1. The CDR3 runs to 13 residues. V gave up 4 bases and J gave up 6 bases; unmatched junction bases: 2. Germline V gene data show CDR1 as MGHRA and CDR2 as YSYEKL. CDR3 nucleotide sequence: TGCGCCAGCAGCCCCGACAGGGGGCCTGAAGCTTTCTTT. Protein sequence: CASSPDRGPEAFF.

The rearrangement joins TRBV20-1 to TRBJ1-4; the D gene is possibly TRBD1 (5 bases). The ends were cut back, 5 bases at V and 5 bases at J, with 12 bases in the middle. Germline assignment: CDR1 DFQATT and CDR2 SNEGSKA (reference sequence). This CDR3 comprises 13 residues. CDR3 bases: TGCAGTGCTGGGGGGGTTACGAATGAAAAACTGTTTTTT. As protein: CSAGGVTNEKLFF.

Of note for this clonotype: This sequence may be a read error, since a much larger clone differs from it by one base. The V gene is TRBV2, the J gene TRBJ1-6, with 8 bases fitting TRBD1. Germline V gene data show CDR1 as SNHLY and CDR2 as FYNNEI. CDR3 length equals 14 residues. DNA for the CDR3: TGTGCCAGGAGTGATCAGGGGGCAGGATCACCCCTCCACTTT. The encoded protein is CARSDQGAGSPLHF.

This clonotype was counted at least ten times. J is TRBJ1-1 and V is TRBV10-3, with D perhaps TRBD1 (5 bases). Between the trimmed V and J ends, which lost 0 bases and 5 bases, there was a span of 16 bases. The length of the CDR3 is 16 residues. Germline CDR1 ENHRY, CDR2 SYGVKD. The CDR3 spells CAISESRGLYRTEAFF. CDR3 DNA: TGTGCCATCAGTGAGTCGAGGGGACTATATCGGACTGAAGCTTTCTTT.

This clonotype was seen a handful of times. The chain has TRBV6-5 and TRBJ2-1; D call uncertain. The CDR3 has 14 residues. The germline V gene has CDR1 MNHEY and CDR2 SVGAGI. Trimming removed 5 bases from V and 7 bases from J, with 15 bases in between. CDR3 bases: TGTGCCAGCAGTCCCGCGTGGCTGGTGAATGAGCAGTTCTTC. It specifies CASSPAWLVNEQFF.

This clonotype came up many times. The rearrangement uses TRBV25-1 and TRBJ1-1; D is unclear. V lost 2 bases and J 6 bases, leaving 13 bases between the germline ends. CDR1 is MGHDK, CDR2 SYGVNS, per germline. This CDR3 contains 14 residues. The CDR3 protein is CASSEHTLRSEAFF. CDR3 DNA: TGTGCCAGCAGTGAACACACCCTTCGGTCTGAAGCTTTCTTT.

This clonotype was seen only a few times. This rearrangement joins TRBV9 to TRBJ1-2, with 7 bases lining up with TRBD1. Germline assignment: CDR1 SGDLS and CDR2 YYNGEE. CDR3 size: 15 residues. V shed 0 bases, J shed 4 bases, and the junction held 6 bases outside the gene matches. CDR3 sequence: CASSVARDSPYGYTF. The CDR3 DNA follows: TGTGCCAGCAGCGTAGCCCGGGACAGCCCCTATGGCTACACCTTC.

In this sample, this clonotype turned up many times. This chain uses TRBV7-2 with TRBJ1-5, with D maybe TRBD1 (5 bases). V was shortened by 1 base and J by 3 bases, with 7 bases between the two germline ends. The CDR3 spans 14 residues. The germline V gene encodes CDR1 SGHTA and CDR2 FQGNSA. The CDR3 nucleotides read TGTGCCAGCAGCTTAGTGGGGCCCAATCAGCCCCAGCATTTT. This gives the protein CASSLVGPNQPQHF.

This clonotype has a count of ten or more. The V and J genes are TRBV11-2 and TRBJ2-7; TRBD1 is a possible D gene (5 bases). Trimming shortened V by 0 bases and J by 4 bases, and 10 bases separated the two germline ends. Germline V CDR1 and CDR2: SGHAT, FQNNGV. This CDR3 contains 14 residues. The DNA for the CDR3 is TGTGCCAGCAGCTTAGATCTGACAGTATACGAGCAGTACTTC. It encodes CASSLDLTVYEQYF.

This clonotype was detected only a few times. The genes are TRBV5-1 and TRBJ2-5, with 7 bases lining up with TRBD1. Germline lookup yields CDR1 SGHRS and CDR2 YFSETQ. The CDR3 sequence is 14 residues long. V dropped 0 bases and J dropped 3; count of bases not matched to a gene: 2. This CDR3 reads CASSLGDREETQYF. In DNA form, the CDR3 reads TGCGCCAGCAGCTTGGGGGACAGAGAAGAGACCCAGTACTTC.

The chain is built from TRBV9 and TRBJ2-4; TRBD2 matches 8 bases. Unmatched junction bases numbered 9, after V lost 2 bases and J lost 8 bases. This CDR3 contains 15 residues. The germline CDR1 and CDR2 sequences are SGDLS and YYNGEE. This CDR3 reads CASSVSGTRGDIQYF. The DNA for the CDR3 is TGTGCCAGCAGCGTCTCCGGGACTAGAGGAGACATTCAGTACTTC.

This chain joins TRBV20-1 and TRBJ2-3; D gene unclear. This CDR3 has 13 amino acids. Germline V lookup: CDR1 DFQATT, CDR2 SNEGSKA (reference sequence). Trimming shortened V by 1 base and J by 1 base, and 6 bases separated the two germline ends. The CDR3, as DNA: TGCAGTGCTAGAGGGCCCCGCACAGATACGCAGTATTTT. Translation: CSARGPRTDTQYF.

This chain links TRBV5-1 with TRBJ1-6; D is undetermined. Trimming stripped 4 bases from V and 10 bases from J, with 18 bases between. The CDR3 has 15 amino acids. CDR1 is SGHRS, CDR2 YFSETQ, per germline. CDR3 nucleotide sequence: TGCGCCAGCAGCCCTGTCGGGTCGATGGAATCACCCCTCCACTTT. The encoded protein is CASSPVGSMESPLHF. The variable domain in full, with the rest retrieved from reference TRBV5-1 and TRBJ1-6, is KAGVTQTPRYLIKTRGQQVTLSCSPISGHRSVSWYQQTPGQGLQFLFEYFSETQRNKGNFPGRFSGRQFSNSRSEMNVSTLELGDSALYLCASSPVGSMESPLHFGNGTRLTVT.